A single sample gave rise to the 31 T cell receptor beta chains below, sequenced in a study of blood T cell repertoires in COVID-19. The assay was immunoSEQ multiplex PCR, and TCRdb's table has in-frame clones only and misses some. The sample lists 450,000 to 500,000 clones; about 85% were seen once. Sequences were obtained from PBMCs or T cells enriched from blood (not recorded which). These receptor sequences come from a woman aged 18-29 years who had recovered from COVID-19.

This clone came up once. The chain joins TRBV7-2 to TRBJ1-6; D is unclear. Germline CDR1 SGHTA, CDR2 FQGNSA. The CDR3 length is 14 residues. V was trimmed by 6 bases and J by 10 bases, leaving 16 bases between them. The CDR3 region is CASRQQVILSPLHF. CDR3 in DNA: TGTGCCAGCAGGCAGCAGGTGATCTTATCACCCCTCCACTTT.

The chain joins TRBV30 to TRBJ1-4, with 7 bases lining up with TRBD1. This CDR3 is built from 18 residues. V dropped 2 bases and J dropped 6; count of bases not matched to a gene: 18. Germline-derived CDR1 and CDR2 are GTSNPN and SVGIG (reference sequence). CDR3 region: CAWSFFPTGTGPYEKLFF. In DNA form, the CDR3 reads TGTGCCTGGAGTTTTTTCCCGACAGGGACCGGTCCCTATGAAAAACTGTTTTTT.

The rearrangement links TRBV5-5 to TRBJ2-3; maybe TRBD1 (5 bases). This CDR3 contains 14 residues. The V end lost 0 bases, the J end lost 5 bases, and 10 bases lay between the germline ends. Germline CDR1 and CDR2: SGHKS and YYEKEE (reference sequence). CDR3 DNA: TGTGCCAGCAGCTTGGGGGGCGCCCTAGATACGCAGTATTTT. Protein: CASSLGGALDTQYF.

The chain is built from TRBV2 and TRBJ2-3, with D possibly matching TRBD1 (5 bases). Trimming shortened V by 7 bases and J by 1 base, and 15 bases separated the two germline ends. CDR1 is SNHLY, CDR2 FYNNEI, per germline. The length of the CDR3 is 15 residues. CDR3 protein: CASNAWSRGTDTQYF. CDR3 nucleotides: TGTGCCAGCAACGCCTGGTCCAGGGGCACAGATACGCAGTATTTT. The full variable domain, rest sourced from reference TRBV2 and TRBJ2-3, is EPEVTQTPSHQVTQMGQEVILRCVPISNHLYFYWYRQILGQKVEFLVSFYNNEISEKSEIFDDQFSVERPDGSNFTLKIRSTKLEDSAMYFCASNAWSRGTDTQYFGPGTRLTVL.

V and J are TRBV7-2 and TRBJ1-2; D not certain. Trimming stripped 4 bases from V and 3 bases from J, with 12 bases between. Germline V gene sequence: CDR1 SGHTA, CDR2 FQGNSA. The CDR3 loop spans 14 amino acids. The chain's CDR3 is CASSSAGRHYGYTF. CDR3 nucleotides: TGTGCCAGCAGCTCCGCAGGCCGCCACTATGGCTACACCTTC. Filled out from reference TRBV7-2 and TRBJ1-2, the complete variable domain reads GAGVSQSPSNKVTEKGKDVELRCDPISGHTALYWYRQSLGQGLEFLIYFQGNSAPDKSGLPSDRFSAERTGGSVSTLTIQRTQQEDSAVYLCASSSAGRHYGYTFGSGTRLTVV.

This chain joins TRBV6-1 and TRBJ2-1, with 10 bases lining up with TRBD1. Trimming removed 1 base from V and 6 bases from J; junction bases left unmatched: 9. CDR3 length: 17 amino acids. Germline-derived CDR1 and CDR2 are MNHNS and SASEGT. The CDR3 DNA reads TGTGCCAGCAGTGAAGATTACGGGACAGGGGAAGTCAATGAGCAGTTCTTC. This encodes CASSEDYGTGEVNEQFF.

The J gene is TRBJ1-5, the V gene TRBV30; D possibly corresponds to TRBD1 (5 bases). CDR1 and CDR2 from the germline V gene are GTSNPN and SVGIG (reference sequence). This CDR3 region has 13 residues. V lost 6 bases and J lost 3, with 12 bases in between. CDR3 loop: CACAGENNQPQHF. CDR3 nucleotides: TGTGCCTGTGCGGGGGAAAACAATCAGCCCCAGCATTTT. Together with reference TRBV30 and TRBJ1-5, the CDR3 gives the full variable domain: SQTIHQWPATLVQPVGSPLSLECTVEGTSNPNLYWYRQAAGRGLQLLFYSVGIGQISSEVPQNLSASRPQDRQFILSSKKLLLSDSGFYLCACAGENNQPQHFGDGTRLSIL.

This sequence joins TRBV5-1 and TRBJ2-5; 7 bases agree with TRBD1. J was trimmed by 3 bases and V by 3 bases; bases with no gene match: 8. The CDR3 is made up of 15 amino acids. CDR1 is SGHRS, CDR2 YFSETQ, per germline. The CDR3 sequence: CASSSTGTVEETQYF. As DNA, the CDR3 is TGCGCCAGCAGCTCCACCGGGACAGTAGAAGAGACCCAGTACTTC.

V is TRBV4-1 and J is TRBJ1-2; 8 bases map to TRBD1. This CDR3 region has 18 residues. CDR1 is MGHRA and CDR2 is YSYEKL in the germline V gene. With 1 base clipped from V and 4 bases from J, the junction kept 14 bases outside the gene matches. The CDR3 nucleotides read TGCGCCAGCAGCCAAGGCTCCCCGGCAGGGGGCGCAACCTATGGCTACACCTTC. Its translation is CASSQGSPAGGATYGYTF.

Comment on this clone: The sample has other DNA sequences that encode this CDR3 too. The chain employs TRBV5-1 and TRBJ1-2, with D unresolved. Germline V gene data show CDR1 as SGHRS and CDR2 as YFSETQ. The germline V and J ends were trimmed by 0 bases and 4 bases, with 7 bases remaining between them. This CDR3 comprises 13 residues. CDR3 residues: CASSLGGGYGYTF. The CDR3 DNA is TGCGCCAGCAGCTTGGGGGGAGGCTATGGCTACACCTTC.

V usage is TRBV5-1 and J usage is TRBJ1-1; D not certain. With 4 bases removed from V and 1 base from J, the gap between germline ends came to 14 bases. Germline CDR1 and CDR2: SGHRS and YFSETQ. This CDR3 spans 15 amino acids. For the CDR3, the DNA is TGCGCCAGCAGCCCCTTTCGGGAGGGGAACACTGAAGCTTTCTTT. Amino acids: CASSPFREGNTEAFF.

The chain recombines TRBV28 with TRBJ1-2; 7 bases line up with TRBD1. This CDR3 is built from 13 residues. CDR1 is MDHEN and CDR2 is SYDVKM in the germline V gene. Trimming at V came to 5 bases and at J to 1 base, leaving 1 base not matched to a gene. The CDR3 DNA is TGTGCCAGCAGTAGGGGGCTTAACTATGGCTACACCTTC. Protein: CASSRGLNYGYTF.

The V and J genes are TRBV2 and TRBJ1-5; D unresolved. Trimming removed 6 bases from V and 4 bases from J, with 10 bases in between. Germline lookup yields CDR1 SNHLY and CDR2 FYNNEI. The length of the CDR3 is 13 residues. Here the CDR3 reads CASSGGMNQPQHF. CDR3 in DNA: TGTGCCAGCAGCGGCGGAATGAATCAGCCCCAGCATTTT.

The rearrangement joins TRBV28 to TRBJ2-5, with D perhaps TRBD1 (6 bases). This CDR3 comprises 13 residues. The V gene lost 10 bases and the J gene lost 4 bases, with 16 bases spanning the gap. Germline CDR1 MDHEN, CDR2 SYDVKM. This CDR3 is CATLQGSGETQYF. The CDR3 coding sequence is TGTGCCACCCTACAGGGATCCGGAGAGACCCAGTACTTC.

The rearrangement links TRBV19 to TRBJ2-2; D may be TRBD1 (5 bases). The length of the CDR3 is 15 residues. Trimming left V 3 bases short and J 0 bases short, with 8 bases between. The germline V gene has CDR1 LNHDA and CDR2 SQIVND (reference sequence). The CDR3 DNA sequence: TGTGCCAGTAGTATCGGCAGGGCGAACACCGGGGAGCTGTTTTTT. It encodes CASSIGRANTGELFF.

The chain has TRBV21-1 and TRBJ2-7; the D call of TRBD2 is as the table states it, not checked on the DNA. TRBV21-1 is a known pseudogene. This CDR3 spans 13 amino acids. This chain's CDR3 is CATPRGIDDEQYF. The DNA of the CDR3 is TGTGCCACCCCGAGAGGAATTGACGACGAGCAGTACTTC.

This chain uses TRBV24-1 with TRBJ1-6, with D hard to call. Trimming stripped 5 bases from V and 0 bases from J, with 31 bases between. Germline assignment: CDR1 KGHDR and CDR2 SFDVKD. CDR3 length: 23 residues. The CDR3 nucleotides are TGTGCCACCAGTGGGGCAGGATTCACCTACAAGTCAACTTTGAGCTCCTATAATTCACCCCTCCACTTT. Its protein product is CATSGAGFTYKSTLSSYNSPLHF.

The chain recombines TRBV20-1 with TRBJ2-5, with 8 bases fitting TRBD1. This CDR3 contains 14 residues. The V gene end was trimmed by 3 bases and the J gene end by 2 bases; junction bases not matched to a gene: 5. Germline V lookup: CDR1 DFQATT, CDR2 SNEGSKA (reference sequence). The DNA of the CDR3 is TGCAGTGCTAGTTACAGGGGGAGGCAAGAGACCCAGTACTTC. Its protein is CSASYRGRQETQYF.

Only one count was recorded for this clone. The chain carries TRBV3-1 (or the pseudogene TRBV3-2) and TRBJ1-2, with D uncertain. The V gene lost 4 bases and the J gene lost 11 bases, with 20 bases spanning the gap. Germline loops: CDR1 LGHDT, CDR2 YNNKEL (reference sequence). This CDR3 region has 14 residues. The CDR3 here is CASSLTNVGERYTF. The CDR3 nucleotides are TGTGCCAGCAGCCTTACTAACGTCGGAGAAAGGTACACCTTC.

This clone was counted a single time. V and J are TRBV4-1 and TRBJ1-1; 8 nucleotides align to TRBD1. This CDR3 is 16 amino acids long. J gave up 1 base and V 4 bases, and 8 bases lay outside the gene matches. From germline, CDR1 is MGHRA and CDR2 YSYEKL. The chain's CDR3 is CASSLNPGTGNTEAFF. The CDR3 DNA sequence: TGCGCCAGCAGCCTTAACCCCGGGACAGGGAACACTGAAGCTTTCTTT.

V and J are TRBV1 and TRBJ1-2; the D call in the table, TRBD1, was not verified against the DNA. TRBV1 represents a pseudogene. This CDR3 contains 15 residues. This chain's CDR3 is CTSSQRDRGPDGYTF. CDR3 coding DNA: TGCACCAGCAGCCAACGGGACAGGGGGCCGGATGGCTACACCTTC.

Written as DNA, the CDR3 is TGTGCCAGCAGTTACGATACCAGGGTGAACACTGAAGCTTTCTTT. It encodes CASSYDTRVNTEAFF. V gene TRBV6-5 combines with J gene TRBJ1-1, with a possible D match to TRBD1 (5 bases). The germline V gene encodes CDR1 MNHEY and CDR2 SVGAGI. This CDR3 has 15 residues. The V and J ends lost 2 bases and 0 bases respectively, with 10 bases between them.

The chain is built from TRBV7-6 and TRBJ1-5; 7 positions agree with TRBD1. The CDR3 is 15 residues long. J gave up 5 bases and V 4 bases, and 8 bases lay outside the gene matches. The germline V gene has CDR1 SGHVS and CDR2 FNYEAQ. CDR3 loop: CASSSGDSSYQPQHF. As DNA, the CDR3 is TGTGCCAGCAGCTCTGGGGACAGCTCCTATCAGCCCCAGCATTTT.

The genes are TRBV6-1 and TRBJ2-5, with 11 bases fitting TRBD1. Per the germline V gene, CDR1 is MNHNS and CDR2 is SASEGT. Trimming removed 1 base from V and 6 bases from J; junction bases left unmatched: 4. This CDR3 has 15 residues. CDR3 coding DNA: TGTGCCAGCAGTGAAGGGACAGGGGGCAAACAGACCCAGTACTTC. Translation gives CASSEGTGGKQTQYF.

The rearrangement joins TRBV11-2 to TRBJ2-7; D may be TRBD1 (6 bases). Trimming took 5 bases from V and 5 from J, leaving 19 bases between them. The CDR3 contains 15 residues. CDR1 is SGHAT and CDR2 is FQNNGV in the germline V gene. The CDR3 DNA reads TGTGCCAGCAGCCCAGAAGGGGGTTTTGCGGACGAGCAGTACTTC. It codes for CASSPEGGFADEQYF.

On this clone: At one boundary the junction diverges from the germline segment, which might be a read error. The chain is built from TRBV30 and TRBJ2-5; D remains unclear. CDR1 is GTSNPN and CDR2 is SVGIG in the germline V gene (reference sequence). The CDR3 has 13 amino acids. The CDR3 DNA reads TGTGCCTGGAGTCGCGACCCCGAAGAGGCCCAGTACTTC. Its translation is CAWSRDPEEAQYF.

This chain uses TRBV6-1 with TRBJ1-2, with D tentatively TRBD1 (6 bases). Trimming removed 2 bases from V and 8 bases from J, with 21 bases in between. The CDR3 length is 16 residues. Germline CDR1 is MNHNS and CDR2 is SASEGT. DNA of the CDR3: TGTGCCAGCAGTGAAATAGACAGGCCCACCTCGGGGGGCTACACCTTC. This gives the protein CASSEIDRPTSGGYTF.

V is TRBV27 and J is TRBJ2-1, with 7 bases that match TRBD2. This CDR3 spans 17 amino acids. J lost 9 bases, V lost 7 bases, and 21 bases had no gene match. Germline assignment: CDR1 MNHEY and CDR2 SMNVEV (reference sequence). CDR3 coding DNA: TGTGCCAGCACCCCTTTTCGCTGCGCCGCAGCGGGGCCTGAGCAGTTCTTC. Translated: CASTPFRCAAAGPEQFF.

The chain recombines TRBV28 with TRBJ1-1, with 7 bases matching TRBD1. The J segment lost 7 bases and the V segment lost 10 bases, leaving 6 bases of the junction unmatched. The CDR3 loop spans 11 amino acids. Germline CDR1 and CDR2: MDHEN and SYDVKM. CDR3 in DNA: TGTGCCACCACGACAGGGAATGAAGCTTTCTTT. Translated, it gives CATTTGNEAFF.

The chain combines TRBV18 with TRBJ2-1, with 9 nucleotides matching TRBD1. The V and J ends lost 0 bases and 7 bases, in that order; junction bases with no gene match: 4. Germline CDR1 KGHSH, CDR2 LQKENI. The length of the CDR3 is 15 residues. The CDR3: CASSPPTGGRNEQFF. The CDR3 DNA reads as TGTGCCAGCTCACCACCTACAGGGGGCAGGAATGAGCAGTTCTTC.

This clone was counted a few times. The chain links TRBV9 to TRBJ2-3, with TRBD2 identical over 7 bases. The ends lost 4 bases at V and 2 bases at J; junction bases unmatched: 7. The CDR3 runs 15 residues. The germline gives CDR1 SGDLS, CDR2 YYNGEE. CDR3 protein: CASSPWEGFTDTQYF. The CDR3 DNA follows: TGTGCCAGCAGCCCCTGGGAGGGATTCACAGATACGCAGTATTTT.